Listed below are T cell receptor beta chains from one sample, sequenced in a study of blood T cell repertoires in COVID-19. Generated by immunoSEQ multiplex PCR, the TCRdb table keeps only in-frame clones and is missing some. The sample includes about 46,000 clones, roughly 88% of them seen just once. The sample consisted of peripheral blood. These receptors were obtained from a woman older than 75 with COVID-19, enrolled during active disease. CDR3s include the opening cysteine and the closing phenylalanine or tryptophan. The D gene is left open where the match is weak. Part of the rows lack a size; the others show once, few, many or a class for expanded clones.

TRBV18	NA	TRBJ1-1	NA	CASSRGPGSGTEAFF	TGTGCCAGCTCACGGGGCCCTGGGTCAGGGACTGAAGCTTTCTTT
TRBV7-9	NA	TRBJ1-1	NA	CASSRQSRDTEAFF	TGTGCCAGCAGCCGACAGAGTAGAGACACTGAAGCTTTCTTT
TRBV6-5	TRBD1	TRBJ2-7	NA	CASSSPRGHYEQYF	TGTGCCAGCAGTTCCCCCAGGGGGCACTACGAGCAGTACTTC
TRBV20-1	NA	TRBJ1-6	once	CSASWDGRGRYNSPLHF	TGCAGTGCTAGTTGGGACGGGCGGGGAAGATATAATTCACCCCTCCACTTT
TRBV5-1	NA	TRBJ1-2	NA	CASSPWASDGYTF	TGCGCCAGCAGCCCCTGGGCGTCAGATGGCTACACCTTC
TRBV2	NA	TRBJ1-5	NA	CASSDGGAWQPQHF	TGTGCCAGCAGTGATGGGGGCGCTTGGCAGCCCCAGCATTTT
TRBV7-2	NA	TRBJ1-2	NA	CASSESGQAIYGYTF	TGTGCCAGCAGTGAGAGTGGGCAGGCGATCTATGGCTACACCTTC
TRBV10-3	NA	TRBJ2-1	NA	CAISDSREAYNEQFF	TGTGCCATCAGTGACTCCAGGGAGGCCTACAATGAGCAGTTCTTC
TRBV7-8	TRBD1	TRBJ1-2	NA	CASRGQGWGYTF	TGTGCCAGCAGGGGACAGGGTTGGGGCTACACCTTC
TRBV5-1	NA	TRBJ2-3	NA	CASSLPGGQQGTDTQYF	TGCGCCAGCAGCTTGCCCGGGGGACAGCAAGGCACAGATACGCAGTATTTT
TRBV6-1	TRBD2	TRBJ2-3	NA	CASSESQGTSGKRDTQYF	TGTGCCAGCAGTGAGAGCCAAGGGACTAGCGGGAAGAGGGATACGCAGTATTTT
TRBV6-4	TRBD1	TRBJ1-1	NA	CASSVPRTGDCITEAFF	TGTGCCAGCAGTGTGCCCCGGACAGGGGATTGTATCACTGAAGCTTTCTTT
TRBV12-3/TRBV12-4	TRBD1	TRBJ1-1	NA	CASSFQGATEAFF	TGTGCCAGCAGTTTCCAGGGGGCAACTGAAGCTTTCTTT
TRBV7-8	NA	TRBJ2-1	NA	CASGQTGGLYNEQFF	TGTGCCAGCGGACAGACGGGGGGCCTCTACAATGAGCAGTTCTTC
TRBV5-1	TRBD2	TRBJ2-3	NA	CASSLVPGGRGDTQYF	TGCGCCAGCAGCTTGGTACCGGGAGGGCGCGGGGATACGCAGTATTTT
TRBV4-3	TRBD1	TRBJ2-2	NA	CASSQGVVGTGVVGELFF	TGCGCCAGCAGCCAAGGGGTCGTCGGGACAGGGGTGGTCGGGGAGCTGTTTTTT
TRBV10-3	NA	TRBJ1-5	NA	CAISDRQPPTRGQPQHF	TGTGCCATCAGTGATCGGCAGCCACCAACGCGGGGTCAGCCCCAGCATTTT
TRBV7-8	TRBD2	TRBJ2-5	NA	CASSHGLAGVGWETQYF	TGTGCCAGCAGCCACGGACTAGCGGGAGTAGGGTGGGAGACCCAGTACTTC
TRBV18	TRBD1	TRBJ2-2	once	CASSPQTGLNTGELFF	TGTGCCAGCTCACCACAGACAGGGTTGAACACCGGGGAGCTGTTTTTT
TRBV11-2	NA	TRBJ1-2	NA	CASSSAGGINGYTF	TGTGCCAGCAGCTCAGCGGGGGGCATTAATGGCTACACCTTC
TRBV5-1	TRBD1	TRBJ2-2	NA	CASSWDRASTGELFF	TGCGCCAGCAGCTGGGACAGGGCGAGCACCGGGGAGCTGTTTTTT
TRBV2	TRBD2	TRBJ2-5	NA	CASSDSGRVGETQYF	TGTGCCAGCAGCGATAGCGGGAGGGTGGGAGAGACCCAGTACTTC
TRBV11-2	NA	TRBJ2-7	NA	CASSFSGGSTYEQYF	TGTGCCAGCAGCTTTTCTGGGGGCAGTACCTACGAGCAGTACTTC
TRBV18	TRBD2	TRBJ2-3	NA	CASSQTSGTEYTQYF	TGTGCCAGCTCACAGACTAGCGGGACGGAATATACGCAGTATTTT
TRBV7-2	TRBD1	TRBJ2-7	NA	CASSLAGRAGGGYEQYF	TGTGCCAGCAGCTTAGCGGGAAGGGCAGGGGGCGGCTACGAGCAGTACTTC
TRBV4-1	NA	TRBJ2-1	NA	CASSQDDSLGTYNEQFF	TGCGCCAGCAGCCAAGATGACTCGCTCGGCACCTACAATGAGCAGTTCTTC
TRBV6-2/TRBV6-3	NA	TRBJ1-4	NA	CASSPDRSHEKLFF	TGTGCCAGCAGTCCCGACAGATCTCATGAAAAACTGTTTTTT
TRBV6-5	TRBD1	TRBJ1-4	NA	CASRDTGGTNEKLFF	TGTGCCAGCAGAGATACAGGGGGGACTAATGAAAAACTGTTTTTT
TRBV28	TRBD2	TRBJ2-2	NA	CASSRLKAGTTGELFF	TGTGCCAGCAGTCGCCTTAAAGCGGGAACGACCGGGGAGCTGTTTTTT
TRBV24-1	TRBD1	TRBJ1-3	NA	CATSDPGTGGRNTIYF	TGTGCCACCAGTGACCCAGGGACAGGGGGTCGAAACACCATATATTTT
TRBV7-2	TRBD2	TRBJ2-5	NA	CASSSRTSGAIQETQYF	TGTGCCAGCAGCTCGAGGACTAGCGGGGCGATCCAAGAGACCCAGTACTTC
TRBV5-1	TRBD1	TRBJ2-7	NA	CASRPATGSTYEQYF	TGCGCCAGCAGACCTGCGACAGGGAGTACCTACGAGCAGTACTTC
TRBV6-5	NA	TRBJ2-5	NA	CASSWGGQGETQYF	TGTGCCAGCAGTTGGGGGGGGCAGGGGGAGACCCAGTACTTC
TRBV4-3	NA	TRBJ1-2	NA	CASSQDLVRGYGYTF	TGCGCCAGCAGCCAAGATCTGGTCAGAGGCTATGGCTACACCTTC
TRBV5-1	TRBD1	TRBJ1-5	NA	CASSSGQGGNQPQHF	TGCGCCAGCAGCTCGGGACAGGGAGGCAATCAGCCCCAGCATTTT
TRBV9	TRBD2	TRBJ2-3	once	CASSTHGLAGITDTQYF	TGTGCCAGCAGCACCCACGGACTAGCGGGCATCACAGATACGCAGTATTTT
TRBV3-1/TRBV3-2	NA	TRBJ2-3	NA	CATSPQGGTDTQYF	TGTGCCACTAGTCCCCAAGGAGGCACAGATACGCAGTATTTT
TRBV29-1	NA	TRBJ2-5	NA	CSVYLGAETQYF	TGCAGCGTTTACTTGGGGGCAGAGACCCAGTACTTC
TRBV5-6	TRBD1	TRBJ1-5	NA	CASSSGTVSNQPQHF	TGTGCCAGCAGCTCGGGGACAGTTAGCAATCAGCCCCAGCATTTT
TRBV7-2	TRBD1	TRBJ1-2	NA	CASSSDPGQLNYGYTF	TGTGCCAGCAGCTCTGATCCGGGACAGTTAAACTATGGCTACACCTTC
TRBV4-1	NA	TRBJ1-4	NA	CASSQAPSGVNEKLFF	TGCGCCAGCAGCCAAGCACCCTCAGGGGTAAATGAAAAACTGTTTTTT
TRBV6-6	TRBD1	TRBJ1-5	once	CASSSGQGLYNQPQHF	TGTGCCAGCAGCTCCGGACAGGGCCTTTATAATCAGCCCCAGCATTTT
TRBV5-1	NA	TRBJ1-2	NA	CASSTETGRNYGYTF	TGCGCCAGCAGCACGGAAACAGGGAGAAACTATGGCTACACCTTC
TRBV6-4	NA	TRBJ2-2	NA	CASSPNGVESGELFF	TGTGCCAGCAGTCCCAACGGTGTCGAGTCGGGGGAGCTGTTTTTT
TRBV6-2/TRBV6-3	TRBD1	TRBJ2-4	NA	CASSSDRAPNIQYF	TGTGCCAGCAGTTCAGACAGGGCCCCAAACATTCAGTACTTC
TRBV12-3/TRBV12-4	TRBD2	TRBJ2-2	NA	CASSGRGGELFF	TGTGCCAGCAGTGGGAGGGGCGGGGAGCTGTTTTTT
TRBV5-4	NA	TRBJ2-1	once	CASTGGSSSYNEQFF	TGTGCCAGCACCGGGGGATCCAGCTCCTACAATGAGCAGTTCTTC
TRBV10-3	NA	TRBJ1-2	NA	CAIRQTDTNYGYTF	TGTGCCATCAGGCAGACAGATACTAACTATGGCTACACCTTC
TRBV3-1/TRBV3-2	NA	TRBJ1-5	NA	CASANGGTNQPQHF	TGTGCCAGCGCCAACGGGGGTACGAATCAGCCCCAGCATTTT
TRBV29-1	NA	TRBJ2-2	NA	CSVSVRDTGELFF	TGCAGCGTTTCAGTCCGGGACACCGGGGAGCTGTTTTTT
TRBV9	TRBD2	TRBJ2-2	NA	CASSAQTSGRTGELFF	TGTGCCAGCAGCGCTCAGACTAGCGGAAGGACCGGGGAGCTGTTTTTT
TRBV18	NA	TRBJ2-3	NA	CASSLGADGRTDTQYF	TGTGCCAGCTCACTCGGAGCGGATGGGCGTACAGATACGCAGTATTTT
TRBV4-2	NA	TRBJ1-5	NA	CASSQDYRGNQPQHF	TGTGCCAGCAGCCAAGATTATCGAGGAAATCAGCCCCAGCATTTT
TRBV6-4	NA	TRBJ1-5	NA	CASSETPNQPQHF	TGTGCCAGCAGTGAGACTCCCAATCAGCCCCAGCATTTT
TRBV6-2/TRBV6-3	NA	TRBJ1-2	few	CASSYRRTHGYTF	TGTGCCAGCAGTTACCGGAGGACGCATGGCTACACCTTC
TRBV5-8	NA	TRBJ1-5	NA	CASSSELVNQPQHF	TGTGCCAGCAGTTCTGAGCTGGTCAATCAGCCCCAGCATTTT
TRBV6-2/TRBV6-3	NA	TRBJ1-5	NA	CASSSMDRNQPQHF	TGTGCCAGCAGTTCCATGGACAGAAATCAGCCCCAGCATTTT
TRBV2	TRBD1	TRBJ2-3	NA	CASKGQGRSDTQYF	TGTGCCAGCAAGGGACAGGGTCGGTCTGATACGCAGTATTTT
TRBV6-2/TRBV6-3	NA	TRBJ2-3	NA	CASSFFGPWTSTDTQYF	TGTGCCAGCAGCTTCTTTGGCCCGTGGACTAGCACAGATACGCAGTATTTT
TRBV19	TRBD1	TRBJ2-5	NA	CASSTGTGGKGETQYF	TGTGCCAGTAGTACTGGGACAGGGGGCAAGGGGGAGACCCAGTACTTC